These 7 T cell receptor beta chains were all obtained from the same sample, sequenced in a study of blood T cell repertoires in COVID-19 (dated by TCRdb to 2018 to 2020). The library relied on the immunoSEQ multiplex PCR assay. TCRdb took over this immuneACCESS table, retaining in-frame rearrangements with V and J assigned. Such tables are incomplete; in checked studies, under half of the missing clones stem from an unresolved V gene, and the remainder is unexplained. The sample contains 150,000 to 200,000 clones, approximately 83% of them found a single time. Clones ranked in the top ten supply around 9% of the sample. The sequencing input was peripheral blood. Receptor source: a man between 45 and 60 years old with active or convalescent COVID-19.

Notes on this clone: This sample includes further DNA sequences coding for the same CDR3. In DNA form, the CDR3 reads TGTGCCAGCAGTTTAGGACAGGGGAGATCACCCCTCCACTTT. Protein product: CASSLGQGRSPLHF. This rearrangement joins TRBV28 to TRBJ1-6, with 9 bases identical to TRBD1. The trim removed 2 bases at V and 10 bases at J, leaving 3 bases unmatched. Germline CDR1 MDHEN, CDR2 SYDVKM. The CDR3 contains 14 residues. Together with reference TRBV28 and TRBJ1-6, the CDR3 gives the full variable domain: DVKVTQSSRYLVKRTGEKVFLECVQDMDHENMFWYRQDPGLGLRLIYFSYDVKMKEKGDIPEGYSVSREKKERFSLILESASTNQTSMYLCASSLGQGRSPLHFGNGTRLTVT.

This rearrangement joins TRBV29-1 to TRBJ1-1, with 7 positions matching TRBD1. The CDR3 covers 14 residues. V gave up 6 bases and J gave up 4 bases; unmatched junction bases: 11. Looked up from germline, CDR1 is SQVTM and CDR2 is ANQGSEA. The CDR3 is CSVTRQGPATEAFF. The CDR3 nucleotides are TGCAGCGTCACCCGACAGGGCCCGGCCACTGAAGCTTTCTTT.

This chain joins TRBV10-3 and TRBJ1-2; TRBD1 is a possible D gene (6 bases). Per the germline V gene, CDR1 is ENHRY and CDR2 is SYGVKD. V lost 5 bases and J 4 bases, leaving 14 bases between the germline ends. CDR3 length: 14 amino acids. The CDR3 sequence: CAISKQGGSYGYTF. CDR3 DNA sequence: TGTGCCATCAGTAAACAGGGAGGGAGCTATGGCTACACCTTC.

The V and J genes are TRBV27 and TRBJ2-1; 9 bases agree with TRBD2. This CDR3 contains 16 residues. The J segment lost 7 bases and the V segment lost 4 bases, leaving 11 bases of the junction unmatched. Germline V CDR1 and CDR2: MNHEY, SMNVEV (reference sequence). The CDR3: CASSSPWGRGGNEQFF. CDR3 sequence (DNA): TGTGCCAGCAGTTCCCCCTGGGGGCGGGGGGGGAATGAGCAGTTCTTC.

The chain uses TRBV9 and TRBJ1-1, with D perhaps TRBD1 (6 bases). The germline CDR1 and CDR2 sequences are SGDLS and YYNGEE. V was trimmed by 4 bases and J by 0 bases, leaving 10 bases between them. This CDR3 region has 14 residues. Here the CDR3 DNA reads TGTGCCAGCAGCCTGGACAGCTTGAACACTGAAGCTTTCTTT. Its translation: CASSLDSLNTEAFF. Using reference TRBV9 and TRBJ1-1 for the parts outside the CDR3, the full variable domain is DSGVTQTPKHLITATGQRVTLRCSPRSGDLSVYWYQQSLDQGLQFLIQYYNGEERAKGNILERFSAQQFPDLHSELNLSSLELGDSALYFCASSLDSLNTEAFFGQGTRLTVV.

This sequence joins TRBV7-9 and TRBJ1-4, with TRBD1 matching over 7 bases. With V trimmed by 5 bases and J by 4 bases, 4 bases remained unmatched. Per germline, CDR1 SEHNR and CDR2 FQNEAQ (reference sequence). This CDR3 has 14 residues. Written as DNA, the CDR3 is TGTGCCAGCAGCCCGACAGGGTTTAATGAAAAACTGTTTTTT. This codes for CASSPTGFNEKLFF.

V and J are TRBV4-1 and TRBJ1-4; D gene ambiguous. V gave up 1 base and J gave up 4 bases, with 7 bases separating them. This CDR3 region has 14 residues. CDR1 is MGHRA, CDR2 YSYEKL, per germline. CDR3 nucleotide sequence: TGCGCCAGCAGCCAAGTGGTAGTTAATGAAAAACTGTTTTTT. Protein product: CASSQVVVNEKLFF.